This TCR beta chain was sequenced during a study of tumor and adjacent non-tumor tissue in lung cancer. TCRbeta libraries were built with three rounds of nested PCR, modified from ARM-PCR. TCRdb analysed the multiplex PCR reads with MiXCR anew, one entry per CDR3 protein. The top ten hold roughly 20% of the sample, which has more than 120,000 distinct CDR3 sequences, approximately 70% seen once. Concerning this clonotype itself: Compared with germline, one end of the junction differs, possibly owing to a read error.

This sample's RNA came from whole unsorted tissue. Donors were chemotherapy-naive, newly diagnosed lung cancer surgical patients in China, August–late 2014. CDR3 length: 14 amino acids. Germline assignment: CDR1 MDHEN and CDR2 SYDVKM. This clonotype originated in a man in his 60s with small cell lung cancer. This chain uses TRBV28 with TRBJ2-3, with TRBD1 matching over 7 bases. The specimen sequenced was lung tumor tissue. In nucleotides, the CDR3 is TGTGCTAGCAATCTTCGACAGGGAGTGGATATGCAGTATTTT. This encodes CASNLRQGVDMQYF.